The following is a T cell receptor beta chain sequence with its context. Its binding antigen is unknown. Base quality data are lacking; no much larger clone is found one base away. The sample is drawn from a study of T cell changes during pregnancy in multiple sclerosis (dated by TCRdb to between 2018 and 2021). Study-wide context: Changes in the T cell repertoire over the course of pregnancy were examined in this study in women with multiple sclerosis.

From cysteine to phenylalanine, the CDR3 is 12 amino acids long. The DNA shown is the 36-base CDR3, in frame from base 1. CDR1 and CDR2 (MNHNS, SASEGT) derive from the germline V gene. V loses 11 bases of germline sequence and J loses 7 bases, and the interval between the two ends is 18 bases. Libraries were prepared through the immunoSEQ multiplex PCR assay. TCRdb re-hosts the immuneACCESS table, in-frame sequences only. Its copies lack some clones; in the studies checked, an unresolved V gene accounts for under half of them, and the cause for the rest is not known. This sample holds approximately 85,000 clones; approximately 93% were observed only once. Together, the top ten hold more than 2% of the sample.

This receptor was identified in a female donor with multiple sclerosis, enrolled in a pregnancy study. The V gene is TRBV6-1 and the J gene is TRBJ2-7; TRBD2 is a weak D gene call, 7 bases matching. This specimen was peripheral blood, taken in the first trimester of pregnancy. The nucleotides are TGTGCCGGGGGGGCCCAGTCACAGGAGCAGTACTTC. Translated, it gives CAGGAQSQEQYF.